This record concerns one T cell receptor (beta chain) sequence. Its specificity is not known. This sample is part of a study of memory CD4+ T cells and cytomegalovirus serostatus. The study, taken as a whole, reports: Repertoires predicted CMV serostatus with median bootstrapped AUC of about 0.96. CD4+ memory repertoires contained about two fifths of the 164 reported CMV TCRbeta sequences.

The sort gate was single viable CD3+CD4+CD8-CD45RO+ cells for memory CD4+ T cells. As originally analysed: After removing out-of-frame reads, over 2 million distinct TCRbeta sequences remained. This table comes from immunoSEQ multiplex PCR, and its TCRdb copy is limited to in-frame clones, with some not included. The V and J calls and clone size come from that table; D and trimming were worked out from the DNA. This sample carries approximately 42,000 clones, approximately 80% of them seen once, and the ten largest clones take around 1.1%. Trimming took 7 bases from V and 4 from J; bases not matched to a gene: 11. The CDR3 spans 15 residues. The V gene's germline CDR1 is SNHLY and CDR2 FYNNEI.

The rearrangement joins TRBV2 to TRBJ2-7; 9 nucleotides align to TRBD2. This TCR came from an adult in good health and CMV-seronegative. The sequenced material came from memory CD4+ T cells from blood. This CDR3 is CASKTDSGSAYEQYF. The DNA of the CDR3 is TGTGCCAGCAAGACCGATAGCGGGAGTGCTTACGAGCAGTACTTC.